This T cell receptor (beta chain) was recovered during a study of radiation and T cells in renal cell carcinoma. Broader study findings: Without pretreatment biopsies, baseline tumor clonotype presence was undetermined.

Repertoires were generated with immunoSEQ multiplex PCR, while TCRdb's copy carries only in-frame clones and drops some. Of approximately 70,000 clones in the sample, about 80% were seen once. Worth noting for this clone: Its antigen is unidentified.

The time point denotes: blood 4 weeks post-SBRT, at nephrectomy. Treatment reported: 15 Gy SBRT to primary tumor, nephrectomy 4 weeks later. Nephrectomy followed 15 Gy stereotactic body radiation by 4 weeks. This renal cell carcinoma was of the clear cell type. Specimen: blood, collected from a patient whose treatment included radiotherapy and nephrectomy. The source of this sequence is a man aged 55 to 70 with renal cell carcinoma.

CDR3 nucleotides: TGTGCCAGCAGCCCGCTTTGGGGGTCCGGGGCCAACGTCCTGACTTTC. This translates into CASSPLWGSGANVLTF. The rearrangement uses TRBV7-6 and TRBJ2-6; perhaps D is TRBD1 or TRBD2 (5 bases each). Germline-derived CDR1 and CDR2 are SGHVS and FNYEAQ. CDR3 length: 16 residues. Trimming left V 5 bases short and J 4 bases short, with 15 bases between.